This T cell receptor (beta chain) was profiled in a study of T-cell reconstitution after alpha-beta-depleted transplantation in children. Germline loops: CDR1 MGHRA, CDR2 YSYEKL. This CDR3 contains 13 residues. Trimming took off 0 bases at V and 10 bases at J, with 10 bases between the two ends. This clonotype was seen a few times. The library targeted TCRbeta and was prepared with unique molecular identifiers. Each CDR3 protein gets one entry after TCRdb re-called the PCR reads with MiXCR. The data contain fewer than 400,000 distinct CDR3 sequences, around 21% of them seen just once; the ten biggest clones take up 3.8%.

The genes are TRBV4-1 and TRBJ2-1; D is uncertain. The receptor's source is a human donor who donated a stem cell graft to a child with acute myeloid leukemia. The starting material was PBMCs from the stem cell graft donor, obtained from the stem cell graft. CDR3 residues: CASSQDRDREQFF. The CDR3, as DNA: TGCGCCAGCAGCCAAGATAGGGATCGGGAGCAGTTCTTC.